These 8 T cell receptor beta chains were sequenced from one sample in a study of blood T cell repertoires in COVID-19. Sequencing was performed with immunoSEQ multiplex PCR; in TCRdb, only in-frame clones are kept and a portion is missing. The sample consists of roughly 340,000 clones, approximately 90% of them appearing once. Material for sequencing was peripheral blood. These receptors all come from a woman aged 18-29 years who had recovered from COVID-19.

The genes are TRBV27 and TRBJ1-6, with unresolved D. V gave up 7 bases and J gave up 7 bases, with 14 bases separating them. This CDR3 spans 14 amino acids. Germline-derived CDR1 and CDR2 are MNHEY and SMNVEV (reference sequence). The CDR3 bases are TGTGCCAGCACGTTCTTCGGGTTGAATTCACCCCTCCACTTT. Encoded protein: CASTFFGLNSPLHF.

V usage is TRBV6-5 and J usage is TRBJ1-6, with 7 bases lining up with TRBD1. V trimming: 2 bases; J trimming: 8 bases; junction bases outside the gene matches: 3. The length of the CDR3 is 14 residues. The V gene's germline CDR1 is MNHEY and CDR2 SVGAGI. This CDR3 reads CASSYRGRDSPLHF. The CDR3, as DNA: TGTGCCAGCAGTTACAGGGGGCGCGATTCACCCCTCCACTTT.

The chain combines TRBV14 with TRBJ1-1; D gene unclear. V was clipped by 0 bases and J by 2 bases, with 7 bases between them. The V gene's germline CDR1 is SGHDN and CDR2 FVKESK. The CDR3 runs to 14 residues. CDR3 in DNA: TGTGCCAGCAGCCAAGATCGGGGAAACACTGAAGCTTTCTTT. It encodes CASSQDRGNTEAFF.

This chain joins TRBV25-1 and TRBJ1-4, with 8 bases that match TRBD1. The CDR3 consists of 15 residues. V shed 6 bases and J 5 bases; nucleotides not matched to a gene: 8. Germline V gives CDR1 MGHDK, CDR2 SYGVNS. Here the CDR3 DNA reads TGTGCCAGCAGAGCCCCGGACAGGGACAATGAAAAACTGTTTTTT. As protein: CASRAPDRDNEKLFF.

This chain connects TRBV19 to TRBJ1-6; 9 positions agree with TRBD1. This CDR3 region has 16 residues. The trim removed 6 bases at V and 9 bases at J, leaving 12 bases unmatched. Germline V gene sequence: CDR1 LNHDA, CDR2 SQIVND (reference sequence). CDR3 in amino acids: CASSPQGAIRGSPLHF. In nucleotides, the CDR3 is TGTGCCAGTAGCCCACAGGGGGCCATTCGAGGTTCACCCCTCCACTTT.

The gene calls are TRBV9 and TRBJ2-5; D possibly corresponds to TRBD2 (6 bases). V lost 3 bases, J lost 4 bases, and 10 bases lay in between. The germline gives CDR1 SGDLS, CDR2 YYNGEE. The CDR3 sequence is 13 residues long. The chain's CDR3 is CASSEPGVETQYF. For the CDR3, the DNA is TGTGCCAGCAGCGAACCGGGAGTAGAGACCCAGTACTTC.

In DNA, the CDR3 is TGTGCCAGCAAAAGCGCGGACCAAGAGACCCAGTACTTC. It yields the protein CASKSADQETQYF. V usage is TRBV13 and J usage is TRBJ2-5; D gene ambiguous. V was clipped by 7 bases and J by 0 bases, with 9 bases between them. CDR3 length equals 13 residues. Germline CDR1 is PRHDT and CDR2 is FYEKMQ (reference sequence).

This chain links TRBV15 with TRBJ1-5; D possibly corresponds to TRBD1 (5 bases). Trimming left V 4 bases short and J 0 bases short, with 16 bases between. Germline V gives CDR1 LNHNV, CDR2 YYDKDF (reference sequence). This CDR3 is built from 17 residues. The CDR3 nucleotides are TGTGCCACCAGCACCTCCGGAACGGGGGTTAGCAATCAGCCCCAGCATTTT. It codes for CATSTSGTGVSNQPQHF.